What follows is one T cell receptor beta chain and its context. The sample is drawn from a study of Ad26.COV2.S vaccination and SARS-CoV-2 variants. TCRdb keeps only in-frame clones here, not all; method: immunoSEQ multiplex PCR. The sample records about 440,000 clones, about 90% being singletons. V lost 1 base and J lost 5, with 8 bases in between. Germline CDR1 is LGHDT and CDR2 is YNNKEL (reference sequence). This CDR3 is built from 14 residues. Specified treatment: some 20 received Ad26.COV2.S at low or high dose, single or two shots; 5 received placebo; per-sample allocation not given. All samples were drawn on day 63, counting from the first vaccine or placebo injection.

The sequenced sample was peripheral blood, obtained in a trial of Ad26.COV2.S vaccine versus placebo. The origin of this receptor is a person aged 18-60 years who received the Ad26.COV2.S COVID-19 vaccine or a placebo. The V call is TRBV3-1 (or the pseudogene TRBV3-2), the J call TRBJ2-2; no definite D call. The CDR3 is CASSQAVMTGELFF. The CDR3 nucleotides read TGTGCCAGCAGCCAAGCGGTGATGACCGGGGAGCTGTTTTTT.